Following are 26 T cell receptor beta chains from one sample sequenced in a study of T cells in Graves' hyperthyroidism and ophthalmopathy. The CDR3 regions of TCR beta were amplified from RNA transcripts. When the TCR CDR3 underwent first-round RT-PCR, the HTBI primer set was used. TCRdb ran MiXCR on the multiplex PCR reads and lists one entry per CDR3 protein. This repertoire shows 490,000 or so distinct CDR3 sequences, 46% found once; its top ten account for around 47%. Sequencing was done on a sample of peripheral blood or thyroid tissue (not recorded which). The receptors originated from an adult woman with Graves' disease, either hyperthyroidism or ophthalmopathy (not recorded which).

Regarding this clonotype: A much larger clone differs by one base, so this may be a read error. The V and J genes are TRBV12-3 or TRBV12-4 and TRBJ1-1; D call uncertain. The CDR3 consists of 11 residues. V lost 7 bases, J lost 6 bases, and 9 bases lay in between. CDR3 amino acids: CASIVGAEAFF. The DNA for the CDR3 is TGTGCCAGCATAGTAGGAGCTGAAGCTTTCTTT.

The chain links TRBV15 to TRBJ1-2; 11 positions agree with TRBD1. The germline V gene encodes CDR1 LNHNV and CDR2 YYDKDF (reference sequence). CDR3 length: 16 residues. Trimming at V came to 0 bases and at J to 6 bases, leaving 6 bases not matched to a gene. The CDR3 DNA follows: TGTGCCACCAGCAGAGATGAGGGACAGGGGGTTGATGGCTACACCTTC. Translating it yields CATSRDEGQGVDGYTF.

This clonotype was picked up a small number of times. The chain carries TRBV24-1 and TRBJ2-3, with 11 bases fitting TRBD2. After removal of 3 bases from V and 2 bases from J, the junction contained 6 bases not matched to a gene. CDR1 KGHDR and CDR2 SFDVKD come from the germline V gene. This CDR3 is 17 amino acids long. CDR3 DNA sequence: TGTGCCACCAGTGATCTCCCGGGACTAGCGGTCACAGATACGCAGTATTTT. This sequence encodes CATSDLPGLAVTDTQYF.

The gene calls are TRBV7-9 and TRBJ2-5, with 10 bases matching TRBD1. The germline gives CDR1 SEHNR, CDR2 FQNEAQ (reference sequence). The CDR3 loop spans 15 amino acids. V dropped 5 bases and J dropped 5; count of bases not matched to a gene: 8. The CDR3 is CASSQTGTGDETQYF. Here the CDR3 DNA reads TGTGCCAGCAGCCAGACCGGGACAGGGGATGAGACCCAGTACTTC. The complete variable domain, with remaining parts taken from reference TRBV7-9 and TRBJ2-5, reads DTGVSQNPRHKITKRGQNVTFRCDPISEHNRLYWYRQTLGQGPEFLTYFQNEAQLEKSRLLSDRFSAERPKGSFSTLEIQRTEQGDSAMYLCASSQTGTGDETQYFGPGTRLLVL.

DNA for the CDR3: TGTGCCTGGAGTAGGAGACTAGCGGAAACCGGGGAGCTGTTTTTT. Encoded protein: CAWSRRLAETGELFF. V is TRBV30 and J is TRBJ2-2; 9 bases map to TRBD2. CDR1 is GTSNPN and CDR2 is SVGIG in the germline V gene (reference sequence). The CDR3 consists of 15 residues. V gave up 2 bases and J gave up 5 bases; unmatched junction bases: 6.

This clonotype was detected many times. The CDR3 DNA sequence: TGTGCCAGCAGTTTGTCGACAGGGAGCTCCTACGAGCAGTACTTC. Its protein is CASSLSTGSSYEQYF. V is TRBV27 and J is TRBJ2-7; TRBD1 matches at 7 bases. The CDR3 spans 15 residues. Looked up from germline, CDR1 is MNHEY and CDR2 is SMNVEV (reference sequence). Trimming took 3 bases from V and 0 from J; bases not matched to a gene: 5.

This chain joins TRBV29-1 and TRBJ2-5; 11 bases align to TRBD2. The V gene end was trimmed by 4 bases and the J gene end by 4 bases; junction bases not matched to a gene: 5. Germline V gives CDR1 SQVTM, CDR2 ANQGSEA. This CDR3 spans 14 amino acids. The CDR3 protein is CSVALTSGVETQYF. As DNA, the CDR3 is TGCAGCGTTGCCCTGACTAGCGGGGTAGAGACCCAGTACTTC.

V and J are TRBV6-5 and TRBJ2-2; 11 positions match TRBD2. V trimming: 7 bases; J trimming: 1 base; junction bases outside the gene matches: 5. This CDR3 has 16 residues. Germline V CDR1 and CDR2: MNHEY, SVGAGI. The CDR3 region is CASTLGLAVNTGELFF. DNA for the CDR3: TGTGCCAGCACGCTGGGACTAGCGGTGAACACCGGGGAGCTGTTTTTT.

This clonotype occurred many times. The J gene is TRBJ2-5, the V gene TRBV11-1, with D perhaps matching TRBD1 or TRBD2 (5 bases each). The germline V gene has CDR1 SGHAT and CDR2 FQDESV (reference sequence). The germline V and J ends were trimmed by 4 bases and 5 bases, with 11 bases remaining between them. The CDR3 sequence is 13 residues long. The CDR3: CASSSGRWETQYF. The CDR3 coding sequence is TGTGCCAGCAGCTCGGGGCGCTGGGAGACCCAGTACTTC. The whole variable domain, remainder taken from reference TRBV11-1 and TRBJ2-5, is EAEVAQSPRYKITEKSQAVAFWCDPISGHATLYWYRQILGQGPELLVQFQDESVVDDSQLPKDRFSAERLKGVDSTLKIQPAELGDSAMYLCASSSGRWETQYFGPGTRLLVL.

This clonotype has a count of ten or more. This sequence joins TRBV20-1 and TRBJ2-7, with TRBD2 identical over 12 bases. The V gene's germline CDR1 is DFQATT and CDR2 SNEGSKA (reference sequence). This CDR3 has 13 residues. V lost 5 bases, J lost 6 bases, and 5 bases stayed unmatched. The DNA for the CDR3 is TGCAGTGCTCCTCTAGCGGGAGGGCGCGAGCAGTACTTC. Residues: CSAPLAGGREQYF.

This clonotype was seen at least ten times. This chain uses TRBV11-2 with TRBJ2-7; TRBD2 is a possible D gene (5 bases). Germline loops: CDR1 SGHAT, CDR2 FQNNGV. This CDR3 region has 15 residues. Trimming cost V 1 base and J 3 bases, with 13 bases left between them. The CDR3 bases are TGTGCCAGCAGCTTAGTCCGGCGGGCGAACTACGAGCAGTACTTC. Translation gives CASSLVRRANYEQYF.

This clonotype was picked up many times. The chain has TRBV20-1 and TRBJ2-7, with 11 bases that match TRBD2. CDR1 is DFQATT and CDR2 is SNEGSKA in the germline V gene (reference sequence). The CDR3 covers 15 residues. V trimming: 1 base; J trimming: 3 bases; junction bases outside the gene matches: 5. The CDR3 DNA reads as TGCAGTGCTAGAGGGGGGGGGACTAGCGGCTACGAGCAGTACTTC. Residues: CSARGGGTSGYEQYF.

V usage is TRBV6-1 and J usage is TRBJ2-5; 9 nucleotides match TRBD2. J was trimmed by 5 bases and V by 7 bases; bases with no gene match: 14. Germline V CDR1 and CDR2: MNHNS, SASEGT. The CDR3 is made up of 16 amino acids. CDR3 protein: CASTDRGLAGSETQYF. In DNA form, the CDR3 reads TGTGCCAGCACTGACCGAGGCCTAGCGGGAAGTGAGACCCAGTACTTC.

This chain uses TRBV7-2 with TRBJ2-5; 10 nucleotides align to TRBD1. Germline V gives CDR1 SGHTA, CDR2 FQGNSA. J was trimmed by 9 bases and V by 5 bases; bases with no gene match: 21. This CDR3 is built from 18 residues. This chain's CDR3 is CASSTPRDRGRDGGSQYF. CDR3 DNA: TGTGCCAGCAGCACTCCCCGGGACAGGGGCCGGGATGGGGGGTCCCAGTACTTC.

The chain carries TRBV10-3 and TRBJ1-2, with D perhaps TRBD1 (5 bases). V was pared by 0 bases and J by 2 bases, with 13 bases between. The germline gives CDR1 ENHRY, CDR2 SYGVKD. The CDR3 is made up of 16 amino acids. The CDR3 sequence: CAISESPGPLNYGYTF. DNA for the CDR3: TGTGCCATCAGTGAGTCTCCGGGACCCCTAAACTATGGCTACACCTTC.

The chain has TRBV24-1 and TRBJ2-2; D possibly uses TRBD1 or TRBD2 (5 bases each). Germline V gives CDR1 KGHDR, CDR2 SFDVKD. The CDR3 has 13 residues. Trimming took 10 bases from V and 3 from J, leaving 11 bases between them. DNA for the CDR3: TGTGCCACAGGGACGGCCGACACCGGGGAGCTGTTTTTT. Amino acid sequence: CATGTADTGELFF.

J is TRBJ1-5 and V is TRBV19; tentative D call: TRBD1 (6 bases). Germline V lookup: CDR1 LNHDA, CDR2 SQIVND (reference sequence). The CDR3 totals 13 residues. The CDR3 region is CARTGTHNQPQHF. The CDR3 DNA sequence: TGTGCTAGAACCGGGACACACAATCAGCCCCAGCATTTT.

This clonotype was picked up many times. The chain is built from TRBV20-1 and TRBJ2-2, with TRBD2 identical over 12 bases. Germline CDR1 is DFQATT and CDR2 is SNEGSKA (reference sequence). With V trimmed by 2 bases and J by 6 bases, 1 base remained unmatched. The CDR3 is 14 residues long. The CDR3 here is CSARRTSGAGELFF. In DNA, the CDR3 is TGCAGTGCTAGACGGACTAGCGGGGCCGGGGAGCTGTTTTTT.

This clonotype was counted at least ten times. This chain uses TRBV10-3 with TRBJ2-7; 8 nucleotides agree with TRBD1. The germline CDR1 and CDR2 sequences are ENHRY and SYGVKD. Germline trimming cut 6 bases from V and 5 bases from J; bases unmatched to any gene: 9. The CDR3 is 14 residues long. CDR3 residues: CAIRAGQGTNEQYF. CDR3 nucleotide sequence: TGTGCCATCAGAGCCGGACAGGGAACGAACGAGCAGTACTTC.

At least ten counts were recorded for this clonotype. The V gene is TRBV5-6, the J gene TRBJ1-1; D unresolved. The CDR3 is 15 residues long. Trimming left V 2 bases short and J 2 bases short, with 13 bases between. Germline lookup yields CDR1 SGHDT and CDR2 YYEEEE. In DNA, the CDR3 is TGTGCCAGCAGCTTCAGATCGTCAGGTAACACTGAAGCTTTCTTT. This codes for CASSFRSSGNTEAFF.

The chain carries TRBV5-1 and TRBJ1-1, with D tentatively TRBD1 (5 bases). The V and J ends lost 4 bases and 3 bases respectively, with 7 bases between them. This CDR3 region has 12 residues. Germline V gene data show CDR1 as SGHRS and CDR2 as YFSETQ. CDR3 sequence reads: CASSQGYTEAFF. The CDR3 DNA reads TGCGCCAGCAGCCAGGGCTACACTGAAGCTTTCTTT.

As to this clonotype: Possible read error: a much larger clone is one base away. The gene calls are TRBV7-2 and TRBJ2-2, with D unresolved. This CDR3 is 15 amino acids long. Germline values: CDR1 SGHTA, CDR2 FQGNSA. The V end lost 2 bases, the J end lost 0 bases, and 7 bases lay between the germline ends. The CDR3, as DNA: TGTGCCAGCAGCTTACTAGGCGCGAACACCGGGGAGCTGTTTTTT. Amino acids: CASSLLGANTGELFF.

This clonotype was observed a few times. This may be a read error: a much more frequent sequence differs by one nucleotide. This chain joins TRBV7-3 and TRBJ2-7; the D gene is possibly TRBD2 (5 bases). CDR3 length: 13 amino acids. Trimming removed 5 bases at V and 0 bases at J, with 8 bases between. Germline V lookup: CDR1 SGHTA, CDR2 FQGTGA. CDR3 region: CASSPGNSYEQYF. For the CDR3, the DNA is TGTGCCAGCAGCCCCGGGAACTCCTACGAGCAGTACTTC. Using reference TRBV7-3 and TRBJ2-7 for the parts outside the CDR3, the full variable domain is GAGVSQTPSNKVTEKGKYVELRCDPISGHTALYWYRQSLGQGPEFLIYFQGTGAADDSGLPNDRFFAVRPEGSVSTLKIQRTERGDSAVYLCASSPGNSYEQYFGPGTRLTVT.

This clonotype has more than one count but fewer than ten. V is TRBV6-5 and J is TRBJ1-2, with D tentatively TRBD1 (6 bases). The CDR3 consists of 17 residues. Germline V gene lookup returns CDR1 MNHEY and CDR2 SVGAGI. Trimming removed 0 bases at V and 5 bases at J, with 19 bases between. CDR3 loop: CASSYSPQGWGAYGYTF. As DNA, the CDR3 is TGTGCCAGCAGTTACTCGCCCCAGGGTTGGGGGGCATATGGCTACACCTTC.

In this sample, this clonotype turned up a few times. This chain uses TRBV20-1 with TRBJ2-3; TRBD2 agrees at 11 bases. V was clipped by 8 bases and J by 4 bases; unmatched bases: 2. Germline values: CDR1 DFQATT, CDR2 SNEGSKA (reference sequence). CDR3 length: 12 amino acids. The CDR3 DNA sequence: TGCAGTACGGGACTAGCGGCAGATACGCAGTATTTT. Residues: CSTGLAADTQYF.

The rearrangement uses TRBV5-1 and TRBJ1-6; no clear D gene. The V gene's germline CDR1 is SGHRS and CDR2 YFSETQ. This CDR3 spans 15 amino acids. Trimming removed 1 base at V and 5 bases at J, with 10 bases between. CDR3 in amino acids: CASSLLGGDNSPLHF. In DNA, the CDR3 is TGCGCCAGCAGCTTGTTGGGCGGAGATAATTCACCCCTCCACTTT.